This TCR beta chain was identified during a study of human T cells and chemical hapten exposure. Across the whole study: TCR yields differed between samples (mainly from small differences in pooled library volume).

TCRdb ran MiXCR on the RACE reads and lists one entry per CDR3 protein. The sample has 40,000 or so distinct CDR3 sequences; roughly a tenth are singletons. Documented time point: pre-sensitization, week 0. Treatment here: therapeutic diphenylcyclopropenone sensitization with weekly scalp DPC. The CDR3 covers 15 residues. From germline, CDR1 is SEHNR and CDR2 FQNEAQ (reference sequence). V shed 1 base and J shed 4 bases, with 13 bases lying between them. The clonotype was recovered from a man aged 25 to 40 with alopecia areata. Some clones in this sample may be carry-over from other donors' samples. The chain links TRBV7-9 to TRBJ1-1; D unclear. Here the sequenced sample was whole blood, taken in connection with sensitization to the hapten diphenylcyclopropenone (DPC). This chain's CDR3 is CASSLVGFSGTEAFF. The CDR3 DNA reads TGTGCCAGCAGCTTAGTAGGGTTCTCGGGCACTGAAGCTTTCTTT.